This T cell receptor beta chain was captured by sequencing in a study of tumor-infiltrating T cells and Merkel cell polyomavirus. Overall study context: The T cells studied were CD8+ and recognized the Merkel cell polyomavirus KLL epitope.

Germline values: CDR1 SNHLY, CDR2 FYNNEI. CDR3 size: 16 residues. The V end lost 3 bases, the J end lost 7 bases, and 19 bases lay between the germline ends. All patients' tumors stained robustly positive for Merkel cell polyomavirus Large T antigen by immunohistochemistry. TCRdb keeps only in-frame clones here, not all; method: immunoSEQ multiplex PCR. The sample includes 20,000 to 25,000 clones, 70% to 90% seen only once; the top ten take 2.5% to 3.5%. The chain uses TRBV2 and TRBJ2-1; D is possibly TRBD1 (6 bases). Material for sequencing was lymph node tissue. This clonotype originated in a man aged 50 to 59 with Merkel cell carcinoma. This CDR3 is CASSESQGTFGNEQFF. The CDR3 DNA reads as TGTGCCAGCAGTGAGTCACAGGGAACCTTTGGGAATGAGCAGTTCTTC.